This T cell receptor beta chain was sequenced in a study of cytomegalovirus exposure and HLA in healthy donors. Losses at the gene ends were 3 bases for V and 4 bases for J; bases not matched to a gene: 2. Germline CDR1 reads SGDLS; CDR2 reads YYNGEE. This CDR3 has 13 amino acids. Libraries were prepared by immunoSEQ multiplex PCR; TCRdb keeps only in-frame clonotypes and omits some of them. The table has some 72,000 clones, almost 97% seen once. Source material: PBMCs. The receptor was isolated from a man between 18 and 29 years old in good health and CMV-seropositive. V gene TRBV9 combines with J gene TRBJ1-1; 8 bases align to TRBD1. In nucleotides, the CDR3 is TGTGCCAGCAGCGGCAGGGGGCTCACTGAAGCTTTCTTT. As protein: CASSGRGLTEAFF.